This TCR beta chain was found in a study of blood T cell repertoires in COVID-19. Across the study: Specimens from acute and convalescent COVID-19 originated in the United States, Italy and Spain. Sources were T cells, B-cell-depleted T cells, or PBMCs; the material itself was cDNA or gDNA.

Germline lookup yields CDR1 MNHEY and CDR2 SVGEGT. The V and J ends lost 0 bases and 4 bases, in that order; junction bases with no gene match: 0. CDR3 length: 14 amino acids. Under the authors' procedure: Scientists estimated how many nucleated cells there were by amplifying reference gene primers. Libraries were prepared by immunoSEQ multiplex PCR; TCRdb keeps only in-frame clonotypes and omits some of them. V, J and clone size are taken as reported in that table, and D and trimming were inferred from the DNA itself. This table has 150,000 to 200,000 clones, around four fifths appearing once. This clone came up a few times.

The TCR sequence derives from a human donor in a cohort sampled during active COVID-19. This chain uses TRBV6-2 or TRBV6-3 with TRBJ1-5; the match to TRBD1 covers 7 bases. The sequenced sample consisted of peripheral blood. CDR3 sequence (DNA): TGTGCCAGCAGTTACTCGGGACAGAATCAGCCCCAGCATTTT. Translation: CASSYSGQNQPQHF.